This record looks at one TCR beta chain sequence and its context. Its specificity is unknown. One tube held mixed TRB-A and TRB-B primer pools for touch-down PCR. No DNA is given; TCRdb re-called the multiplex PCR reads and lists each CDR3 protein once. This repertoire includes about 3,900 distinct CDR3 sequences. These data originate in a study of T cell clusters in autoimmune cytopenias. Whole-study context: Healthy control donors averaged roughly 56 years of age, with a median of roughly 60 years. The median distinct TRB clonotype count was approximately 2,500 per sample, from a median approximately 51,000 reads.

General observations from the study: TRB repertoire shifts in secondary cytopenia and chronic lymphocytic leukemia mostly reflected lymphoma, not autoimmunity.

The CDR3 length is 14 residues. Germline V gives CDR1 MNHEY, CDR2 SMNVEV (reference sequence). Tens of thousands of genome equivalents of blood DNA were amplified for TRB. These sequences were also reported in another study, on T cell repertoires in aging, cancer and after chemotherapy.

Sequencing was carried out using peripheral blood. The sequence was collected from a human donor in good health. The rearrangement uses TRBV27 and TRBJ1-6; the TCRdb call, TRBD1, lacks DNA for checking. This chain's CDR3 is CASRGDRPNSPLHF.